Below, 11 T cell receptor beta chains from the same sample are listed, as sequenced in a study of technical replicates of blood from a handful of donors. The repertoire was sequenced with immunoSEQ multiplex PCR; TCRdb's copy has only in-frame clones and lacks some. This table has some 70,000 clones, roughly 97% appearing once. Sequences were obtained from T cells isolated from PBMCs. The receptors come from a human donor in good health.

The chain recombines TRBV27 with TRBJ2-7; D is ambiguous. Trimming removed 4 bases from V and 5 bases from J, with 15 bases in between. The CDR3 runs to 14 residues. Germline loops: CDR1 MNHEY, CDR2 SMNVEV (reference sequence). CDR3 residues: CASSSAIMGDEQYF. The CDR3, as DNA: TGTGCCAGCAGTTCAGCCATTATGGGCGACGAGCAGTACTTC.

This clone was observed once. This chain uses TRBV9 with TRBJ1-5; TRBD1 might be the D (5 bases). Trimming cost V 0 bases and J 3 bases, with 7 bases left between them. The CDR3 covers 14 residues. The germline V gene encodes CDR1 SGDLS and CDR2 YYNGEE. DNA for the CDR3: TGTGCCAGCAGCGTAGGGGGGGTCAATCAGCCCCAGCATTTT. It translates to CASSVGGVNQPQHF.

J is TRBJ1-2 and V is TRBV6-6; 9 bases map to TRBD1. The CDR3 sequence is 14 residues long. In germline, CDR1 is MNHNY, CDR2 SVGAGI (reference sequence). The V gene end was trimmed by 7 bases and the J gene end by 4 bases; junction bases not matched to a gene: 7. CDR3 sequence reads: CASTRDREAYGYTF. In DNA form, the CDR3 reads TGTGCCAGCACTAGGGACAGGGAAGCCTATGGCTACACCTTC.

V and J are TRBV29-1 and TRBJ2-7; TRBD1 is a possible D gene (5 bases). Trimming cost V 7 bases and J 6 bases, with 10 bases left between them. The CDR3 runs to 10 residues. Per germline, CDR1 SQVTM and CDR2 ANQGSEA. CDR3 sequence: CSATGTEQYF. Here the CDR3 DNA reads TGCAGCGCCACAGGAACCGAGCAGTACTTC.

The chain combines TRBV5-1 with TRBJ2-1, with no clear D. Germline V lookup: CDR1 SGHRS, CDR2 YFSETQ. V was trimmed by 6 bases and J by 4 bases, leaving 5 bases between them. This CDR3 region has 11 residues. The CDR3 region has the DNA TGCGCCAGCACAAATTACAATGAGCAGTTCTTC. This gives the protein CASTNYNEQFF.

The CDR3 here is CASSHLTGAYGYTF. The CDR3 bases are TGTGCCAGCAGCCACCTAACAGGGGCCTATGGCTACACCTTC. J is TRBJ1-2 and V is TRBV14, with 7 bases identical to TRBD1. The CDR3 sequence is 14 residues long. Trimming cost V 3 bases and J 4 bases; bases outside gene matches: 5. The V gene's germline CDR1 is SGHDN and CDR2 FVKESK. Full variable domain (outside the CDR3, taken from reference TRBV14 and TRBJ1-2): EAGVTQFPSHSVIEKGQTVTLRCDPISGHDNLYWYRRVMGKEIKFLLHFVKESKQDESGMPNNRFLAERTGGTYSTLKVQPAELEDSGVYFCASSHLTGAYGYTFGSGTRLTVV.

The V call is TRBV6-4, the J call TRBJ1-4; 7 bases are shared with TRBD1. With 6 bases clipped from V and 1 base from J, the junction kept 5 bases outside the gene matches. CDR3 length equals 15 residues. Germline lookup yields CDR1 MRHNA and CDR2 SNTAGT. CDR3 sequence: CASRRQGGTNEKLFF. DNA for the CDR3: TGTGCCAGCAGGAGACAGGGAGGAACTAATGAAAAACTGTTTTTT.

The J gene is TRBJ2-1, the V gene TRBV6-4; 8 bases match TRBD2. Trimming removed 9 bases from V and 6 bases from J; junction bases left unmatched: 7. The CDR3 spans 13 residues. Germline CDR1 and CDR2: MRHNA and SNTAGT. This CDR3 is CASGPGRVNEQFF. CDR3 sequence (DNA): TGTGCCAGTGGGCCCGGGAGGGTCAATGAGCAGTTCTTC.

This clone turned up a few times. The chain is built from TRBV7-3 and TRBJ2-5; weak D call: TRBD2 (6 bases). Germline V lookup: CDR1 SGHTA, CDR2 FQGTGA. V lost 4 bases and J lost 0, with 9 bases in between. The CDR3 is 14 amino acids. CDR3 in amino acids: CASSCRDYQETQYF. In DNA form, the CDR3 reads TGTGCCAGCAGCTGTCGGGACTACCAAGAGACCCAGTACTTC. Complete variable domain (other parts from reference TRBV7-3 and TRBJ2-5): GAGVSQTPSNKVTEKGKYVELRCDPISGHTALYWYRQSLGQGPEFLIYFQGTGAADDSGLPNDRFFAVRPEGSVSTLKIQRTERGDSAVYLCASSCRDYQETQYFGPGTRLLVL.

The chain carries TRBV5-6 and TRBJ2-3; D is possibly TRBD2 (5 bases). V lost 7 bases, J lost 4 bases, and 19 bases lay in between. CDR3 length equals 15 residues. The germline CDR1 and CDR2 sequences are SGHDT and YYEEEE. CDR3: CASLRTLGKADTQYF. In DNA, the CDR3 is TGTGCCAGCCTTAGGACTCTAGGTAAAGCAGATACGCAGTATTTT.

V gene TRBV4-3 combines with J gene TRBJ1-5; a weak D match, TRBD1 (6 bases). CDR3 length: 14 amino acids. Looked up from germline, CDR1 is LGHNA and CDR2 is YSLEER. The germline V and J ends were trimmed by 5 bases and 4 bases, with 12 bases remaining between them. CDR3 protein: CASSERTVNQPQHF. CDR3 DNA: TGCGCCAGCAGCGAAAGGACAGTGAATCAGCCCCAGCATTTT.